This T cell receptor beta chain is from a study of regulatory T cells in long-lasting Graves disease. To make TCR beta libraries, researchers used iRepertoire HTBI primers and Arm-PCR of CDR3 regions. In TCRdb, the multiplex PCR reads were re-called with MiXCR into one record per CDR3 protein. The sample consists of 350,000 to 450,000 distinct CDR3 sequences, over 15% of them appearing once. This clonotype was counted many times. Time point reported: newly diagnosed GD, antithyroid drugs for less than 3 months. With RNA extracted from PBMCs as input, the TCR library was made. CDR1 is SGHTA, CDR2 FQGTGA, per germline. V shed 4 bases and J 6 bases; nucleotides not matched to a gene: 13. The CDR3 has 17 residues. These sequences were also reported in another study, on T cells in Graves' hyperthyroidism and ophthalmopathy. That source reports: Researchers ran a first-round RT-PCR on the TCR CDR3 using the HTBI primer set.

This sequence originates from a man aged 35-49 years with Graves disease. The chain links TRBV7-3 to TRBJ2-2, with 8 bases that match TRBD2. Specimen: peripheral blood mononuclear cells (PBMCs), collected at new diagnosis, from a patient treated with antithyroid drugs. The CDR3 region is CASSSTSAGGLSGELFF. For the CDR3, the DNA is TGTGCCAGCAGCTCAACGTCGGCGGGGGGCCTCTCCGGGGAGCTGTTTTTT.